This T cell receptor (beta chain) was sequenced during a study of cytomegalovirus exposure and HLA in healthy donors. CDR1 and CDR2 (germline): SGHVS, FNYEAQ. V lost 5 bases to trimming and J lost 0 bases; unmatched junction nucleotides: 4. This CDR3 comprises 16 residues. General study points: Using a false discovery rate of 0.05, a later analysis showed that 16,951 TCR beta sequences were associated with HLA alleles. Some V segments could not be told apart, so they were left out, TRBV6-2 and TRBV6-3 among them.

Concerning this clone: Its antigen is as yet unknown.

Healthy individuals who donated bone marrow served as the donors. Use of 60 Vbeta and 13 Jbeta primers characterized the PCR. The data were produced by immunoSEQ multiplex PCR, yet TCRdb's version contains in-frame clones alone and is incomplete. Altogether under 200,000 clones are present, around 78% being singletons, with the ten largest covering about 2%. V gene TRBV7-6 combines with J gene TRBJ1-4, with TRBD1 matching over 9 bases. The sequencing input was PBMCs. The TCR sequence derives from a woman in her thirties in good health and CMV-seropositive. This CDR3 is CASSPRQGATNEKLFF. In DNA, the CDR3 is TGTGCCAGCAGCCCACGACAGGGGGCAACTAATGAAAAACTGTTTTTT.